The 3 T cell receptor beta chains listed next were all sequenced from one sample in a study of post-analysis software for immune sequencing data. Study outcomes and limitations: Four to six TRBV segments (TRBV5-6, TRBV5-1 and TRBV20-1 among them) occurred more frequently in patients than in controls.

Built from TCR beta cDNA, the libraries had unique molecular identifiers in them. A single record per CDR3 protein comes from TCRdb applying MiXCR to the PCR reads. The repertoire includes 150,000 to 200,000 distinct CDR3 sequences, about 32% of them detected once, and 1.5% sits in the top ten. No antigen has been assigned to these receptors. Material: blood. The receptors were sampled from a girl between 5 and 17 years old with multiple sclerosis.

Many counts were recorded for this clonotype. The CDR3 coding sequence is TGTGCCAGCAGTTACCCCCAGACTAGCGGGACTACGCAGTTCTTC. It codes for CASSYPQTSGTTQFF. V and J are TRBV6-6 and TRBJ2-1, with TRBD2 identical over 11 bases. Trimming at V came to 2 bases and at J to 12 bases, leaving 9 bases not matched to a gene. The CDR3 consists of 15 residues. CDR1 and CDR2 from the germline V gene are MNHNY and SVGAGI (reference sequence).

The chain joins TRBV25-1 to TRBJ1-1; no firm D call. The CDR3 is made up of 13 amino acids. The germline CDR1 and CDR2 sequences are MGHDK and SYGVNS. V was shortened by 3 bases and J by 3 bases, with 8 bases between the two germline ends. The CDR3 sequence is CASSETRDTEAFF. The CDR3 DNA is TGTGCCAGCAGTGAGACAAGAGACACTGAAGCTTTCTTT.

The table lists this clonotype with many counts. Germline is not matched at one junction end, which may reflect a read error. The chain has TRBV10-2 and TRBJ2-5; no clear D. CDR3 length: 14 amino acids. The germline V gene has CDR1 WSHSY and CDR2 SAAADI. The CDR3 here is CASREFGQQETQYF. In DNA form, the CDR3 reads TGCGCCAGCAGGGAGTTTGGGCAGCAAGAGACCCAGTACTTC.